This is a list of T cell receptor beta chains from one sample in a study of radiation and T cells in renal cell carcinoma. Sequenced by immunoSEQ multiplex PCR; TCRdb stores in-frame clones only, minus some. Altogether around 74,000 clones are present, around four fifths being singletons, with the ten largest covering 2.4%. Sequenced material: blood, taken from a patient whose treatment included radiotherapy and nephrectomy. These receptors all stem from a woman between 55 and 75 years old with renal cell carcinoma. Both conserved end residues are part of each CDR3. The D gene is left open where the match is weak. Size values are once, few and many counts, or a class for expanded clones, and some rows have none.

V	size	D	J	CDR3	DNA
TRBV4-2	NA	NA	TRBJ1-5	CASSQEHLFNQPQHF	TGTGCCAGCAGCCAAGAACACCTTTTCAATCAGCCCCAGCATTTT
TRBV6-6	NA	TRBD1	TRBJ2-3	CASRIATGADTQYF	TGTGCCAGCAGGATCGCGACAGGGGCAGATACGCAGTATTTT
TRBV19	NA	NA	TRBJ2-7	CGTISYEQYF	TGTGGAACGATCTCCTACGAGCAGTACTTC
TRBV7-2	once	TRBD2	TRBJ2-1	CASSADWWSGAYNEQFF	TGTGCCAGCAGCGCAGACTGGTGGAGCGGGGCCTACAATGAGCAGTTCTTC
TRBV19	once	TRBD1	TRBJ2-3	CASREQDRAADTQYF	TGTGCCAGTAGGGAACAGGACAGGGCAGCAGATACGCAGTATTTT
TRBV6-4	NA	NA	TRBJ2-3	CASSDSRGSTDTQYF	TGTGCCAGCAGTGACTCGAGGGGTAGCACAGATACGCAGTATTTT
TRBV14	NA	TRBD1	TRBJ1-6	CASSQAGTGSNSPLHF	TGTGCCAGCAGCCAAGCGGGGACAGGGAGCAATTCACCCCTCCACTTT
TRBV5-1	NA	TRBD1	TRBJ2-5	CASRPIGTGLETQYF	TGCGCCAGCAGACCTATTGGGACAGGGTTAGAGACCCAGTACTTC
TRBV14	few	NA	TRBJ1-2	CASVSSGGHGYTF	TGTGCCAGCGTCTCCTCGGGGGGGCATGGCTACACCTTC
TRBV11-3	NA	NA	TRBJ1-1	CASSHYQGQAFF	TGTGCCAGCAGCCACTATCAGGGGCAAGCTTTCTTT
TRBV5-6	NA	NA	TRBJ2-3	CASSLVEYTQYF	TGTGCCAGCAGCTTGGTAGAGTATACGCAGTATTTT
TRBV5-1	NA	NA	TRBJ2-6	CASTEGGANVLTF	TGCGCCAGCACTGAAGGTGGGGCCAACGTCCTGACTTTC
TRBV6-5	NA	NA	TRBJ1-1	CASSYRVGLWAFF	TGTGCCAGCAGTTATCGGGTTGGACTGTGGGCTTTCTTT
TRBV7-6	once	TRBD1	TRBJ1-2	CASSPGQHYGYTF	TGTGCCAGCAGCCCGGGACAGCACTATGGCTACACCTTC
TRBV11-2	NA	TRBD1	TRBJ1-2	CASSLTGEGGYTF	TGTGCCAGCAGCTTAACAGGGGAGGGTGGCTACACCTTC
TRBV5-1	NA	NA	TRBJ2-5	CASSPRGVTETQYF	TGCGCCAGCAGCCCCCGTGGGGTAACCGAGACCCAGTACTTC
TRBV2	NA	NA	TRBJ2-2	CASRGQGYTGELFF	TGTGCCAGCAGAGGGCAGGGTTACACCGGGGAGCTGTTTTTT
TRBV30	NA	NA	TRBJ2-7	CAWTDSYEQYF	TGTGCCTGGACAGACTCCTACGAGCAGTACTTC
TRBV5-6	NA	NA	TRBJ2-5	CASSFRNGETQYF	TGTGCCAGCAGCTTCAGGAATGGGGAGACCCAGTACTTC
TRBV7-3	NA	NA	TRBJ2-5	CASSLTFRETQYF	TGTGCCAGCAGCTTAACGTTCCGGGAGACCCAGTACTTC
TRBV7-2	few	NA	TRBJ2-6	CASSVRGSGANVLTF	TGTGCCAGCAGCGTTAGGGGTTCTGGGGCCAACGTCCTGACTTTC
TRBV6-1	NA	NA	TRBJ1-5	CASSATAEVPQPQHF	TGTGCCTCCTCCGCGACGGCGGAGGTTCCTCAGCCCCAGCATTTT
TRBV7-6	few	NA	TRBJ1-1	CASSLEPENTEAFF	TGTGCCAGCAGCTTAGAACCAGAGAACACTGAAGCTTTCTTT
TRBV4-3	NA	NA	TRBJ2-7	CASSQEWYNEQYF	TGCGCCAGCAGCCAAGAATGGTATAACGAGCAGTACTTC
TRBV5-1	NA	NA	TRBJ1-2	CASSSYRAIDYGYTF	TGCGCCAGCAGCTCCTACAGGGCTATTGACTATGGCTACACCTTC
TRBV7-8	NA	NA	TRBJ2-1	CASSLAGFGSPSYNEQFF	TGTGCCAGCAGCCTAGCCGGTTTCGGGAGTCCCTCCTACAATGAGCAGTTCTTC
TRBV6-6	NA	NA	TRBJ1-2	CASSYSLGDYGYTF	TGTGCCAGCAGTTACTCTCTAGGGGACTATGGCTACACCTTC
TRBV4-3	NA	TRBD2	TRBJ2-7	CASSQDRGDGYEQYF	TGCGCCAGCAGCCAAGATCGGGGGGACGGCTACGAGCAGTACTTC
TRBV30	NA	NA	TRBJ2-5	CAWSVPGRTYQETQYF	TGTGCCTGGAGTGTCCCCGGACGGACGTACCAAGAGACCCAGTACTTC
TRBV6-5	once	NA	TRBJ1-6	CASRATRGGNSPLHF	TGTGCCAGCAGGGCTACGAGGGGCGGTAATTCACCCCTCCACTTT
TRBV4-1	NA	NA	TRBJ1-4	CASSQDPENEKLFF	TGCGCCAGCAGCCAAGATCCCGAAAATGAAAAACTGTTTTTT
TRBV11-2	NA	NA	TRBJ1-3	CASSLAGKSGNTIYF	TGTGCCAGCAGCTTAGCTGGGAAGTCAGGAAACACCATATATTTT
TRBV7-3	once	NA	TRBJ2-3	CASSSGRTDTQYF	TGTGCCAGCAGCTCTGGGCGGACGGATACGCAGTATTTT
TRBV7-9	once	TRBD2	TRBJ2-7	CASSLITSGGRSYEQYF	TGTGCCAGCAGCTTAATTACTAGCGGGGGGCGCTCCTACGAGCAGTACTTC
TRBV4-3	NA	NA	TRBJ2-1	CASSQDQAGLDNEQFF	TGCGCCAGCAGCCAAGATCAGGCGGGGCTAGATAATGAGCAGTTCTTC
TRBV7-6	NA	TRBD1	TRBJ2-5	CASSLDLGTGGQETQYF	TGTGCCAGCAGCTTAGACCTCGGGACAGGGGGCCAAGAGACCCAGTACTTC
TRBV10-3	NA	TRBD2	TRBJ2-1	CATGTKGIDEQFF	TGTGCCACCGGGACTAAAGGGATCGATGAGCAGTTCTTC
TRBV7-3	NA	TRBD2	TRBJ2-1	CASSLAGQNEQFF	TGTGCCAGCAGCCTAGCGGGGCAGAATGAGCAGTTCTTC
TRBV19	NA	NA	TRBJ1-1	CASRERNTEAFF	TGTGCCAGTAGGGAAAGGAACACTGAAGCTTTCTTT
TRBV4-2	few	TRBD1	TRBJ1-1	CASSQDRVDQGAISFF	TGTGCCAGCAGCCAAGATCGGGTCGACCAGGGGGCTATTTCTTTCTTT
TRBV5-1	NA	TRBD2	TRBJ2-5	CASSSSSGRVSETQYF	TGCGCCAGCAGCTCGTCTAGCGGGAGAGTATCAGAGACCCAGTACTTC
TRBV7-3	NA	NA	TRBJ2-7	CASSLNPGGTSYEQYF	TGTGCCAGCAGCTTAAATCCCGGCGGAACCTCCTACGAGCAGTACTTC
TRBV5-1	NA	TRBD2	TRBJ2-1	CASSSPSGSLYNEQFF	TGCGCCAGCAGCTCCCCTAGCGGGAGTTTATACAATGAGCAGTTCTTC
TRBV29-1	NA	NA	TRBJ2-5	CSVGMTETQYF	TGCAGCGTTGGTATGACGGAGACCCAGTACTTC
TRBV6-4	NA	TRBD1	TRBJ2-3	CASREGDSNTDTQYF	TGTGCCAGCAGAGAAGGGGACAGTAACACAGATACGCAGTATTTT
TRBV18	once	NA	TRBJ1-2	CASSPSAGRDDYGYTF	TGTGCCAGCTCACCATCCGCGGGCCGGGATGACTATGGCTACACCTTC
TRBV11-2	NA	TRBD1	TRBJ1-3	CASSSSGGPSSGNTIYF	TGTGCCAGCAGCTCTTCAGGGGGCCCGAGCTCTGGAAACACCATATATTTT
TRBV2	NA	TRBD1	TRBJ2-7	CASSRQGGTSYEQYF	TGTGCCAGCAGCCGACAGGGGGGTACTTCCTACGAGCAGTACTTC
TRBV9	NA	NA	TRBJ1-3	CASSDRPGGHEGNTIYF	TGTGCCAGCAGCGATCGACCTGGGGGGCATGAAGGAAACACCATATATTTT